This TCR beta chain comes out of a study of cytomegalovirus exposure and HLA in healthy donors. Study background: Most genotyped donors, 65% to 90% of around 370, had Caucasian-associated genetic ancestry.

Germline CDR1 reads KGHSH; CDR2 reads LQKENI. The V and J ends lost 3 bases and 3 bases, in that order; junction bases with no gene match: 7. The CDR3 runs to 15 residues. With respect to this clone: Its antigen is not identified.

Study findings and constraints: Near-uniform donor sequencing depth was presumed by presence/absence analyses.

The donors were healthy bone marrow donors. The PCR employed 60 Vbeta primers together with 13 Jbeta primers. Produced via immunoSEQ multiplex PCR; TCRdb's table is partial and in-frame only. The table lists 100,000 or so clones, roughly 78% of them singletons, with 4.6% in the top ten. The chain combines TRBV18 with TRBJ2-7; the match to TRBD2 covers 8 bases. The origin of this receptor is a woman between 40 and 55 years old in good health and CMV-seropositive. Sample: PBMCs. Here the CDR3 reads CASSPTGTRDYEQYF. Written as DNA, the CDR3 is TGTGCCAGCTCACCTACCGGGACTAGAGACTACGAGCAGTACTTC. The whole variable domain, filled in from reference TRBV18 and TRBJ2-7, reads NAGVMQNPRHLVRRRGQEARLRCSPMKGHSHVYWYRQLPEEGLKFMVYLQKENIIDESGMPKERFSAEFPKEGPSILRIQQVVRGDSAAYFCASSPTGTRDYEQYFGPGTRLTVT.